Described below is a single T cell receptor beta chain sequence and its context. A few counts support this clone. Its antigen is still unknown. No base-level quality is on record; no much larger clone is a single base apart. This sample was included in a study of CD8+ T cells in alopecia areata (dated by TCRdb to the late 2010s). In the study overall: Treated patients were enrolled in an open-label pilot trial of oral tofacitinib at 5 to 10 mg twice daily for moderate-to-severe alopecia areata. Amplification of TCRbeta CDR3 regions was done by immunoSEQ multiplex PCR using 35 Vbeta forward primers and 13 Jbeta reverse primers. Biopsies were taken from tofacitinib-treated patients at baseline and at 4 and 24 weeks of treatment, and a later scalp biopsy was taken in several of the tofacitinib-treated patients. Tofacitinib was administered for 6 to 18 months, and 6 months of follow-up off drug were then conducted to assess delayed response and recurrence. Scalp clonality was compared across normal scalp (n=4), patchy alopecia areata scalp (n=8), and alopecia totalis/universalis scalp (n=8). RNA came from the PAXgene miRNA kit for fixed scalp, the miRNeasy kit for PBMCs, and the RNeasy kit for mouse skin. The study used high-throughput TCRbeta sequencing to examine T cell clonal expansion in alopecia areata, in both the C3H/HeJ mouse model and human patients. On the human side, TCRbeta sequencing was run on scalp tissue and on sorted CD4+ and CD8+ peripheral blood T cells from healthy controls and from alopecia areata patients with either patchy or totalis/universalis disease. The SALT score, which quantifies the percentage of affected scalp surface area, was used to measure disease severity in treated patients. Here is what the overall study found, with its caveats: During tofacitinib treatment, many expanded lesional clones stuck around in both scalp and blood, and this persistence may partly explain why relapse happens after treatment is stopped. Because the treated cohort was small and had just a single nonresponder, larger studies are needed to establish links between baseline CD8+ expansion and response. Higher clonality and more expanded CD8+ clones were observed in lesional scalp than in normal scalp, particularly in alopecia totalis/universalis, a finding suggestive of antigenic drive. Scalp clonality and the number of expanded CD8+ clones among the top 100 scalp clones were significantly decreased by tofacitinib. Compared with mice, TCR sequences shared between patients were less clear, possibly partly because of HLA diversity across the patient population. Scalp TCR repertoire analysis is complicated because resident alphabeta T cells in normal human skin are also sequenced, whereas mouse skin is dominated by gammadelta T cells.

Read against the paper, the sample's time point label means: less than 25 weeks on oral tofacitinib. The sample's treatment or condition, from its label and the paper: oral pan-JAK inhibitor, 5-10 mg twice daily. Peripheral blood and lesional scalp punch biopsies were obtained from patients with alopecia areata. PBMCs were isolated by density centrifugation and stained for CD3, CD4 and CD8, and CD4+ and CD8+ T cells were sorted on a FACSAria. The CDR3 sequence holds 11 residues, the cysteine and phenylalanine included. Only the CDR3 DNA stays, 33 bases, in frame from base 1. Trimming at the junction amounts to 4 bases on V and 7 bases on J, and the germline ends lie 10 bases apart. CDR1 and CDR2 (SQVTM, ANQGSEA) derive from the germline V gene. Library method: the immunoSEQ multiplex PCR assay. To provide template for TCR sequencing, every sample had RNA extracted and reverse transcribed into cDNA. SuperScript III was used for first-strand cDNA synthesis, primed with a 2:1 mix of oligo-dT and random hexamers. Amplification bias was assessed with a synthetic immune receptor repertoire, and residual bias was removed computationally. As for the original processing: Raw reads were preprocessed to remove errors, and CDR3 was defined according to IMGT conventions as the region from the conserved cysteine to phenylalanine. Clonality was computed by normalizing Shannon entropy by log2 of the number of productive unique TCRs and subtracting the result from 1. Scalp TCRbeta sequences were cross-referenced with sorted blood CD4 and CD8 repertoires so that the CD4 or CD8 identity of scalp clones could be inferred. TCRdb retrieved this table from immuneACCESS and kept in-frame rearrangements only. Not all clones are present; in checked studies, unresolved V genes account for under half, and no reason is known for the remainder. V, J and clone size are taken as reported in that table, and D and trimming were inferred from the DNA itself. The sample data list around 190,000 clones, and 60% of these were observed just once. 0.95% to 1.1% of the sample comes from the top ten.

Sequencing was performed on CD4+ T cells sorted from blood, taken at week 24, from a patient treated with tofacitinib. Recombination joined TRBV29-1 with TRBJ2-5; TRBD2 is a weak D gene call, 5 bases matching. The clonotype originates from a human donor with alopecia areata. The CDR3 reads CSVVFGGTQYF. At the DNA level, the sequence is TGCAGCGTTGTTTTTGGAGGGACCCAGTACTTC.